Described below is a single T cell receptor beta chain sequence and its context. Antigen unknown. RNA amounts of roughly 0.5 to 1 ug underwent reverse transcription with random hexamers. An immunoSEQ multiplex PCR generated amplified TCR beta CDR3 products spanning 54 Vbeta and 13 Jbeta. TCRdb itself ran the immunoSEQ multiplex PCR reads through MiXCR, one entry per CDR3 protein. The table shows fewer than 250,000 distinct CDR3 sequences, with 90% to 95% occurring only once. The entry originates in a study of CD8 T cells in Susac syndrome. Findings and caveats of the study: That the number of individuals in its TCR sequencing and HLA analysis was relatively small was acknowledged by the study.

The V and J ends lost 8 bases and 2 bases, in that order; junction bases with no gene match: 9. The CDR3 is 16 residues long. Germline lookup yields CDR1 LNHNV and CDR2 YYDKDF (reference sequence). Sequenced sample: CD8+ T cells from PBMCs. The TCR sequence derives from a human donor with multiple sclerosis. V is TRBV15 and J is TRBJ2-3; TRBD2 agrees at 11 bases. The CDR3 here is CATAPTSGIYTDTQYF. The DNA of the CDR3 is TGTGCCACCGCCCCGACTAGCGGGATCTACACAGATACGCAGTATTTT. The entire variable domain, with the rest obtained from reference TRBV15 and TRBJ2-3, is as follows: DAMVIQNPRYQVTQFGKPVTLSCSQTLNHNVMYWYQQKSSQAPKLLFHYYDKDFNNEADTPDNFQSRRPNTSFCFLDIRSPGLGDTAMYLCATAPTSGIYTDTQYFGPGTRLTVL.